The TCR beta chain under discussion was sequenced for a study of a mutant IDH1 vaccine in newly diagnosed glioma. Study-level points and caveats: Among patients, roughly 94% showed immune responses induced by the vaccine.

The V and J ends lost 8 bases and 0 bases respectively, with 19 bases between them. The CDR3 extends over 16 amino acids. CDR1 and CDR2 (germline): SQVTM, ANQGSEA. Points on this clone: Its antigen is currently unknown.

Sequencing was performed with immunoSEQ multiplex PCR; in TCRdb, only in-frame clones are kept and a portion is missing. The sample has 39,000 or so clones, around 82% seen once. Time point given: week 5, during vaccination. Every vaccine dose comprised 300 ug of mutant IDH1 20-mer peptide plus topical imiquimod. The source was PBMCs, collected from a glioma patient whose treatment included an IDH1 peptide vaccine. The source is a man aged 40-49 years with glioma. The chain has TRBV29-1 and TRBJ2-2, with a tentative D call TRBD1 (5 bases). The CDR3 DNA follows: TGCAGCACCTATGGGGCGACAGATACGAACACCGGGGAGCTGTTTTTT. Its translation: CSTYGATDTNTGELFF.